This TCR beta chain was profiled in a study of blood T cell repertoires in COVID-19. Across over 20 US areas, participants ranged in age from roughly 18 to 95 years. Original processing methods: Amplified reference gene primers provided the basis for estimating nucleated cell counts. The repertoire was sequenced with immunoSEQ multiplex PCR; TCRdb's copy has only in-frame clones and lacks some. That table gives V, J and clone size, and the DNA gave D and trimming. The data show roughly 430,000 clones, roughly 87% seen once. Germline V lookup: CDR1 SGHNT, CDR2 YYREEE (reference sequence). The CDR3 covers 18 residues. Trimming at V came to 4 bases and at J to 8 bases, leaving 14 bases not matched to a gene.

The source material was PBMCs or T cells enriched from blood (not recorded which). The TCR originated in a woman aged 40 to 50 with acute COVID-19. The genes are TRBV5-4 and TRBJ2-1; 14 nucleotides match TRBD2. CDR3 sequence: CASSPRLAGGPEGHEQFF. The CDR3 region has the DNA TGTGCCAGCAGCCCAAGACTAGCGGGGGGGCCTGAAGGACATGAGCAGTTCTTC.